What follows describes a single T cell receptor beta chain. The germline CDR1 and CDR2 sequences are MNHEY and SVGAGI. With 4 bases removed from V and 5 bases from J, the gap between germline ends came to 17 bases. The CDR3 runs 15 residues. These data originate in a study of blood T cell repertoires in COVID-19. About the study: Sources were T cells, B-cell-depleted T cells, or PBMCs; the material itself was cDNA or gDNA.

The assay was immunoSEQ multiplex PCR, and TCRdb's table has in-frame clones only and misses some. In the table there are roughly 150,000 clones, over 75% of which are singletons. The V and J genes are TRBV6-5 and TRBJ2-5; tentative D call: TRBD1 (6 bases). The source of this sequence is a woman aged 40 to 55 with acute COVID-19. The specimen was PBMCs or T cells enriched from blood (not recorded which). The CDR3 DNA follows: TGTGCCAGCAGTTGGACAGTAGGCAGAGGGGAGACCCAGTACTTC. It translates to CASSWTVGRGETQYF.